This entry features one T cell receptor (beta chain) sequence. No cognate antigen has been identified for it. No per-base quality is available; no much larger clone lies one base away. The donors were healthy, HIV-negative adults who had no recently reported acute infections or vaccinations. Only Caucasian adults living in Nashville, Tennessee, USA were represented among the donors. Magnetic negative selection was used to enrich CD4+ T cells, after which naive cells were positively selected on CD45RA and the negative fraction became the memory subset. Blood was obtained by leukapheresis, after which PBMCs were separated by Ficoll-Histopaque density gradient centrifugation and cryopreserved in liquid nitrogen vapor phase. Analytical flow cytometry was used to check the purity and quantity of each magnetically sorted T cell population. Each sorted fraction had its genomic DNA isolated and then quantified by UV absorbance on a Nanodrop 2000c.

Using the deep immunoSEQ assay, TCR CDR3 regions were amplified from genomic DNA by multiplex PCR. For each cell subset, the extracted genomic DNA was distributed evenly across all wells of several immunoSEQ 96-well plates, and each plate served as one replicate. For sorted subsets, approximately 190 ng of genomic DNA, equivalent to around 31,000 T cell genomes, went into each replicate PCR. Purified libraries were quantified with a Qubit 3.0 fluorometer, sized on a Bioanalyzer 2100, and re-quantified with the KAPA Library Quantification kit. Every immunoSEQ 96-well plate was sequenced on a separate single-read 150-cycle Illumina NextSeq 550 flow cell. The authors' pipeline ran thus. Because the immunoSEQ output included only junctional sequences and no quality scores, the filtering could not be the same as the filtering used for full-length reads. To assign V/J genes and CDR3, sequences were annotated using PyIR, a Python wrapper for IgBLAST v1.9, with IMGT germline references. Reads with weak V/J assignments (E-value above 1e-6), missing CDR3, stop codons, out-of-frame junctions, or ambiguous translated residues were removed. V3J clonotypes were defined by identical inferred V gene, J gene, and CDR3 amino acid sequence. The percentage overlap between two repertoires was calculated by dividing the number of shared unique clonotypes by the size of the smaller repertoire. Repertoire richness was assessed with RTK rarefaction, the Chao1 estimator, and Recon v2.1 estimates of unobserved clonotypes. OLGA was used to compute generation probabilities for all TCRbeta clonotypes that the gDNA method yielded from four donors. Imported from immuneACCESS, the table was reduced by TCRdb to in-frame sequences with V and J called. These copies leave out some clones; in studies compared against another copy, an unresolved V gene accounts for under half, and the cause of the remainder is not known. The V and J calls and the clone size are those of that table, but D and trimming were determined from the DNA. For this sample the table gives hundreds of thousands of clones, of which 73% were detected only once. Under 2% of the sample goes to the ten largest clones.

Including cysteine and phenylalanine, the CDR3 has 16 amino acids. Only the CDR3 DNA is retained, 48 bases long and in frame from the first base. The germline V gene provides CDR1 SGHRS and CDR2 YFSETQ. At the junction V is shortened by 1 base and J by 8 bases; bases outside the gene matches: 7. The data originate from a study of shared clonotypes between healthy human individuals (dated by TCRdb to 2020 to 2021). For the wider study: A few men and two women, aged 18 to 49 years, made up the cohort. To estimate repertoire size and how much clonotype sharing occurs between individuals, the study deeply sequenced the blood TCR repertoires of roughly 5 healthy adults. Libraries were prepared and TCR repertoires were sequenced by different laboratories using diverse techniques, in order to increase sequencing depth and limit assay-specific biases. For each donor, CD4 naive and CD4 memory were each given three plates, CD8 naive was given two plates, and CD8 memory was given one plate. Per donor, leukapheresis produced somewhere between about 0.94 and 8.9 billion PBMCs.

The paper as a whole reports these results and caveats: Pairwise subsampling indicated that sequencing depth was expected to affect the degree of clonotype sharing among donors. When four donors were compared, the shared fraction of clonotypes was about 5% for naive CD4, 3.5% for naive CD8, 2.3% for memory CD4, and 0.3% to 0.5% for memory CD8. Higher generation probabilities were observed for clonotypes shared by all four sorted-subset donors than for non-shared clonotypes. Sampling was restricted to blood, and TCR repertoires in tissues likely differ from the TCR repertoires found in blood. Incomplete sequencing was indicated by rarefaction of sorted-subset datasets, despite the large sequencing depth. The genetic and exposure-history diversity represented was limited by the small number of donors. Estimated clonotype richness was generally larger for naive than for memory subsets.

Sequences were obtained from memory CD4+ T cells sorted from blood. The sample's cell subset or site label is to be understood as: CD45RA-negative fraction. The receptor chain draws on TRBV5-1 and TRBJ2-1, with 12 bases matching TRBD2. This TCR came from a woman aged 25 to 39 in good health. The nucleotides read TGCGCCAGCAGCTTGATCCTAGCGGGAGGGGGCGATGAGCAGTTCTTC. The resulting protein is CASSLILAGGGDEQFF.